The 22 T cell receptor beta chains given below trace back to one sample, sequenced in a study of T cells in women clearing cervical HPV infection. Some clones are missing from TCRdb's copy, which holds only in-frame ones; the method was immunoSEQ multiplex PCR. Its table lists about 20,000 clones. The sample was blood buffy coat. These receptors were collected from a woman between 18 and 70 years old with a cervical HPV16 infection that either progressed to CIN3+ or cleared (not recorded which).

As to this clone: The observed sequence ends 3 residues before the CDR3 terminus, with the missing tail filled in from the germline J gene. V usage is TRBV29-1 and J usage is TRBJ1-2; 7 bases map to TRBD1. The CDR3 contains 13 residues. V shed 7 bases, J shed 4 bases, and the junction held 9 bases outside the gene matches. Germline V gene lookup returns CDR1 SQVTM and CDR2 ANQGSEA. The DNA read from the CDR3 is TGCAGCGGGTCGGGGACAGCATTCTATGGC. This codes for CSGSGTAFYG. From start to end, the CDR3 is CSGSGTAFYGYTF.

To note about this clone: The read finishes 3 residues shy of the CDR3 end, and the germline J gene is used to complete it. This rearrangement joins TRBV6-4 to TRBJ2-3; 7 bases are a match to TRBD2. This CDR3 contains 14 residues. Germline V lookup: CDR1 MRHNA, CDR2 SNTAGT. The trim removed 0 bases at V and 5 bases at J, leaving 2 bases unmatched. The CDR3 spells CASSDSSGEDTQYF. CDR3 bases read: TGTGCCAGCAGTGACTCGAGCGGGGAAGATACG.

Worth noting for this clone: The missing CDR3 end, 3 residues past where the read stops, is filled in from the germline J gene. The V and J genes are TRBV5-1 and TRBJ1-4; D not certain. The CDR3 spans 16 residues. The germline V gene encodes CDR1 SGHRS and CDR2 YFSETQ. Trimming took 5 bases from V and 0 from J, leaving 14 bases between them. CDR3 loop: CASRAGVGTTNEKLFF. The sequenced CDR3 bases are TGCGCCAGCAGGGCGGGAGTTGGGACAACTAATGAAAAA.

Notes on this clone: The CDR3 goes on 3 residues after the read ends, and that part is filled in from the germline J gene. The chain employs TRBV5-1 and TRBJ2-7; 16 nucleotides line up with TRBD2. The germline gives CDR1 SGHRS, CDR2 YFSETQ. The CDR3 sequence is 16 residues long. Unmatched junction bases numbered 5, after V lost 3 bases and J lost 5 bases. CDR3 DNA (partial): TGCGCCAGCAGCTGGGGACTAGCGGGAGGGCCAGACGAG. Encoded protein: CASSWGLAGGPDE. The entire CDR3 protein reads CASSWGLAGGPDEQYF.

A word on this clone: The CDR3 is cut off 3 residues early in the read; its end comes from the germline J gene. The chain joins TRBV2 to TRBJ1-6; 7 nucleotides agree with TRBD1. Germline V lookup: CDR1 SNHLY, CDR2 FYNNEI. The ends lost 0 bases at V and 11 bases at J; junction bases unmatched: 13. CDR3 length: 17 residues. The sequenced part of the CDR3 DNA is TGTGCCAGCAGTGAAGCGCTTCAGACAGGGAGTTGGGCACCC. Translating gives CASSEALQTGSWAP. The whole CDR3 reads CASSEALQTGSWAPLHF.

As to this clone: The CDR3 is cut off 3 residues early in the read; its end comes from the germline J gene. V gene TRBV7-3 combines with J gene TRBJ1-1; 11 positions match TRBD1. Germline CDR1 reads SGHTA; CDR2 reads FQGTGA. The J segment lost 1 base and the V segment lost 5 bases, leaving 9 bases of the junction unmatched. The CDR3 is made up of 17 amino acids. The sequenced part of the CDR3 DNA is TGTGCCAGCAGCCCCCACCCCGGGACAGGGGGGAACACTGAA. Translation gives CASSPHPGTGGNTE. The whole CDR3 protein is CASSPHPGTGGNTEAFF.

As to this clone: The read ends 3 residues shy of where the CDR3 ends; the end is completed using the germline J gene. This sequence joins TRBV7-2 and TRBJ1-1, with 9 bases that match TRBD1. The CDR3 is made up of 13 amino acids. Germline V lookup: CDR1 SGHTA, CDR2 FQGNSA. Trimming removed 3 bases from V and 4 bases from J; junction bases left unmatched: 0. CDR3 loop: CASSLTGGTEAFF. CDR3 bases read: TGTGCCAGCAGCTTGACAGGGGGCACTGAA.

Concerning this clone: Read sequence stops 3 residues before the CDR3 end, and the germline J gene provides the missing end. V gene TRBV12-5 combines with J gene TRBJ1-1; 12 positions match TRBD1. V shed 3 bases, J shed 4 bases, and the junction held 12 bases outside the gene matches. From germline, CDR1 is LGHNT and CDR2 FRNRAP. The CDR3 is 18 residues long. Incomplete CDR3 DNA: TGTGCTAGTGGTTTAGGAGGGACAGGGGGCGGATACGGCACTGAA. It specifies CASGLGGTGGGYGTE. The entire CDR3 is CASGLGGTGGGYGTEAFF. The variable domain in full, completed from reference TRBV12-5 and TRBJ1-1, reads DARVTQTPRHKVTEMGQEVTMRCQPILGHNTVFWYRQTMMQGLELLAYFRNRAPLDDSGMPKDRFSAEMPDATLATLKIQPSEPRDSAVYFCASGLGGTGGGYGTEAFFGQGTRLTVV.

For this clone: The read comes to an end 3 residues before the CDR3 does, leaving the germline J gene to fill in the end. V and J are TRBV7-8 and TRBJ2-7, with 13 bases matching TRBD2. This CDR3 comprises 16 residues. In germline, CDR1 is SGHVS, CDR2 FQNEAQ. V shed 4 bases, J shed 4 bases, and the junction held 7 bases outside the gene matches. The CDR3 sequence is CASSWGLAGMRYEQYF. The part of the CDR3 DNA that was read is TGTGCCAGCAGCTGGGGACTAGCGGGGATGAGATACGAG.

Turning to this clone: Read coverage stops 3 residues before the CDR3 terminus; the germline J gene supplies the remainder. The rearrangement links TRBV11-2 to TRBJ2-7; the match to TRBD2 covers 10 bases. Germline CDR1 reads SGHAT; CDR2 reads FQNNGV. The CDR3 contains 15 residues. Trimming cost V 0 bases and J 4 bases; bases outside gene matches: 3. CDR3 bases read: TGTGCCAGCAGCTTAGACCTGGGACTAGCGTACGAG. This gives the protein CASSLDLGLAYE. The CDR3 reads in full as CASSLDLGLAYEQYF.

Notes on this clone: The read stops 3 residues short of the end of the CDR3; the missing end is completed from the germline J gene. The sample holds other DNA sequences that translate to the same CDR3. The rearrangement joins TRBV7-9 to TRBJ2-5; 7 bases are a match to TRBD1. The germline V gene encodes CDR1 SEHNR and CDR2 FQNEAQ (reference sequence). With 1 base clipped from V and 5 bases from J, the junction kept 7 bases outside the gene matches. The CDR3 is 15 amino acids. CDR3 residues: CASSLDRGFQETQYF. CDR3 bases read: TGTGCCAGCAGCTTAGACAGGGGTTTTCAGGAGACC.

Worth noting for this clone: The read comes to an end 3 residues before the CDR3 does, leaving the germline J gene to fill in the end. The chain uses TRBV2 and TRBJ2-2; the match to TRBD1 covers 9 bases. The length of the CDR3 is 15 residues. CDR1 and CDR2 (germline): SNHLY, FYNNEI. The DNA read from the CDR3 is TGTGCCAGCAGGGCTGACAGGGGGAAAAACTCACCG. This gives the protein CASRADRGKNSP. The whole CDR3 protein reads CASRADRGKNSPLFF.

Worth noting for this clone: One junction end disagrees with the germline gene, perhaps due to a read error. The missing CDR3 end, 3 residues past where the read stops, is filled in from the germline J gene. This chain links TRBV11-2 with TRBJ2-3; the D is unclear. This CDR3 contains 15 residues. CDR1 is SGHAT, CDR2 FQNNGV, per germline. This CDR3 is CTSSLIALGTDTQYF. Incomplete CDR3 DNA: TGTACCAGCAGCTTAATAGCCCTAGGCACAGATACG.

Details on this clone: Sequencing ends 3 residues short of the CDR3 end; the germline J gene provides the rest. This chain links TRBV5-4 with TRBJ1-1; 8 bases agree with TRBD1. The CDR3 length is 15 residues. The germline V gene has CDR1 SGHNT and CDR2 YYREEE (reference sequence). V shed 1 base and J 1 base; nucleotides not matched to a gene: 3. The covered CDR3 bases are TGTGCCAGCAGCTTGCGCAGGGGGCGGAACACTGAA. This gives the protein CASSLRRGRNTE. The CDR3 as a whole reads CASSLRRGRNTEAFF.

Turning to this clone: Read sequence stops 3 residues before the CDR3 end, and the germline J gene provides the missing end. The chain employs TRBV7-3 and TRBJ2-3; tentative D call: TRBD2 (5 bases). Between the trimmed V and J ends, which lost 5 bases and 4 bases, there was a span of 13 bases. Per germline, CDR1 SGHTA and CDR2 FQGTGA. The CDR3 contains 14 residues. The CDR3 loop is CASSNPLGADTQYF. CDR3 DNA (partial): TGTGCCAGCAGCAATCCTCTCGGGGCAGATACG.

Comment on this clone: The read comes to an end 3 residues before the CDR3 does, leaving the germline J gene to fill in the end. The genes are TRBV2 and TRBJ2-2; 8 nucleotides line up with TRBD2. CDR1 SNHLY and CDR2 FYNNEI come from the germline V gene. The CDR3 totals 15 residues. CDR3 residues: CASSVAGGEVEKLFF. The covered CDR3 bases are TGTGCCAGCAGTGTAGCCGGGGGGGAGGTTGAAAAG.

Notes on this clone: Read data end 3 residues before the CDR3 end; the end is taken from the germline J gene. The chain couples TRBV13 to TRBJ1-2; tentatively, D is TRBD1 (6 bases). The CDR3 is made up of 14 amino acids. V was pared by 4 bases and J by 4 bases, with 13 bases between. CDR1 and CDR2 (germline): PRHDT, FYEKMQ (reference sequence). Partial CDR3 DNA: TGTGCCAGCAGCTGGGGGGGCGCAGTCTATGGC. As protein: CASSWGGAVYG. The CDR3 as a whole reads CASSWGGAVYGYTF.

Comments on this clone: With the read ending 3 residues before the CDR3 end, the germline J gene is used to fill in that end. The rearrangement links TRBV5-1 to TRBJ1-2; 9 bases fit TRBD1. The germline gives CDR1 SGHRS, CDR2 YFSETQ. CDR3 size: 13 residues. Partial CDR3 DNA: TGCGCCAGCAGCTGGCCCGGGACAGGGACT. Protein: CASSWPGTGT. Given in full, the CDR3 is CASSWPGTGTYTF.

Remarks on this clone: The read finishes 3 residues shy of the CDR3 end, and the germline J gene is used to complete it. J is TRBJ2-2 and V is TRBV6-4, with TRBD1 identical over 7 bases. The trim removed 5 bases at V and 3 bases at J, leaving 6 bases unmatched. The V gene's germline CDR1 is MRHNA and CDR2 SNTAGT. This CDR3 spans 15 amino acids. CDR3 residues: CASSPTGFDTGELFF. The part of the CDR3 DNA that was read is TGTGCCAGCAGTCCGACAGGGTTCGACACCGGGGAG.

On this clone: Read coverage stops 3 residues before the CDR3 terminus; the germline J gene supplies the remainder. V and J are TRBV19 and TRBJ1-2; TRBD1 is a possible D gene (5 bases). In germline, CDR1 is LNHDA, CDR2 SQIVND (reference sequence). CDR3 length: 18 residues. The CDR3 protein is CASPGTSGRWMTYNDYTF. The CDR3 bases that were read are TGTGCCAGTCCTGGGACTAGCGGGAGGTGGATGACCTACAATGAC. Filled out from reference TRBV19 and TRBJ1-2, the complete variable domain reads DGGITQSPKYLFRKEGQNVTLSCEQNLNHDAMYWYRQDPGQGLRLIYYSQIVNDFQKGDIAEGYSVSREKKESFPLTVTSAQKNPTAFYLCASPGTSGRWMTYNDYTFGSGTRLTVV.

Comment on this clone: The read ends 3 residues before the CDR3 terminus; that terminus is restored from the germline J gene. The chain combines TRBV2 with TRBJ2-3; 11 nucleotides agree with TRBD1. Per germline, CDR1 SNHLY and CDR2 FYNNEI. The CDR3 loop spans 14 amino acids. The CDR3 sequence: CASSMDRGRETQYF. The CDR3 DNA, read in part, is TGTGCCAGCAGCATGGACAGGGGGCGAGAGACG.

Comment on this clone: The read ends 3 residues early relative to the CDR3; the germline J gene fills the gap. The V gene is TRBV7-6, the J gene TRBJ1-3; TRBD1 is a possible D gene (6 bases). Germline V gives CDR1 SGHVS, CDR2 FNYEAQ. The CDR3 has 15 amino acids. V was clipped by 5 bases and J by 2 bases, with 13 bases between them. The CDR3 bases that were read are TGTGCCAGCAGCCCCATCCAGGGGACTGGAAACACC. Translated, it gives CASSPIQGTGNT. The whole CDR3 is CASSPIQGTGNTIYF. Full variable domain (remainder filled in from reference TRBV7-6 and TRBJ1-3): GAGVSQSPRYKVTKRGQDVALRCDPISGHVSLYWYRQALGQGPEFLTYFNYEAQQDKSGLPNDRFSAERPEGSISTLTIQRTEQRDSAMYRCASSPIQGTGNTIYFGEGSWLTVV.